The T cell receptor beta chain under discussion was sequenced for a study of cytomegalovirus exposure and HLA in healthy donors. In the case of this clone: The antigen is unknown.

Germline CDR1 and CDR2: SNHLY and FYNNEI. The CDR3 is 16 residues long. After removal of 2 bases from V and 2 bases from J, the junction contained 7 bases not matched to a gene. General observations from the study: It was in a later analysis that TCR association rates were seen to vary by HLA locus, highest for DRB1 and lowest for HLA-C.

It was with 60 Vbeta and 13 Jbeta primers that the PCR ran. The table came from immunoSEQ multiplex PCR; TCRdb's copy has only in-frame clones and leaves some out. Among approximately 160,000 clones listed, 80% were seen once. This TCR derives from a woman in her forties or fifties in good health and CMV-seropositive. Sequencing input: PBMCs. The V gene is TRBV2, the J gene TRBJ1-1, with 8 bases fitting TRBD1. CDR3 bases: TGTGCCAGCAGTGAATTGGGGGGACAGGTCAACACTGAAGCTTTCTTT. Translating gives CASSELGGQVNTEAFF.